This is a list of T cell receptor beta chains from one sample in a study of STAT5B mutations in CD4+ large granular lymphocyte leukemia. Assay used: immunoSEQ multiplex PCR; TCRdb lists only in-frame clones, some missing. The sample lists over 35,000 clones, roughly 85% occurring once. Sample: CD4+ T cells from blood buffy coats. The receptors were gathered from a human donor in good health. Both conserved end residues are part of each CDR3. A D gene is named only where the DNA matches it firmly. A clone size is listed for some rows: how often the clone was seen (once, few, many), or a class if it is expanded.

j_call d_call v_call clone_size cdr3_nt cdr3_aa
TRBJ2-1 TRBD2 TRBV7-3 - TGTGCCAGCAGCCCGACTAGCGGGATACATGAGCAGTTCTTC CASSPTSGIHEQFF
TRBJ2-7 TRBD2 TRBV12-5 - TGTGCTAGTGGTTTGGCAATGCAGCGGGGTCGGGGGCAGTACTTC CASGLAMQRGRGQYF
TRBJ2-1 TRBD2 TRBV30 - TGTGCCTGGAGCGGAAAGGGACTAGCGGGGAATGAGCAGTTCTTC CAWSGKGLAGNEQFF
TRBJ1-5 - TRBV10-3 - TGTGCCATCAGTGAGTCGTCCGCAGACAGGACAAATCAGCCCCAGCATTTT CAISESSADRTNQPQHF
TRBJ2-7 - TRBV4-1 - TGCGCCAGCAGCCAAGAGAAAACCTACGAGCAGTACTTC CASSQEKTYEQYF
TRBJ2-3 - TRBV6-6 - TGTGCCAGCACCCGGCGGGGAACAGATACGCAGTATTTT CASTRRGTDTQYF
TRBJ2-7 TRBD2 TRBV18 - TGTGCCAGCTCACCGGGACTAGCGAGAGAGCAGTACTTC CASSPGLAREQYF
TRBJ2-1 - TRBV7-3 - TGTGCCAGCAGCATGGACATATACAATAATGAGCAGTTCTTC CASSMDIYNNEQFF
TRBJ1-2 TRBD1 TRBV7-9 once TGTGCCAGCAGCCCGGGGACAGGCTATGGCTACACCTTC CASSPGTGYGYTF
TRBJ2-5 - TRBV6-1 - TGTGCCAGCAGTGCATTGGGAGGCAGGGGAGGACACGAGACCCAGTACTTC CASSALGGRGGHETQYF
TRBJ1-5 - TRBV4-1 - TGCGCCAGCAGCCAAGGGTGGAGTTACAATCAGCCCCAGCATTTT CASSQGWSYNQPQHF
TRBJ1-6 - TRBV5-1 - TGCGCCAGCAGCTTGGCACTTGGTGAGAATTCACCCCTCCACTTT CASSLALGENSPLHF
TRBJ1-2 - TRBV9 - TGTGCCAGCAGCGCCGAAGGGACCTCCTCAGGCTACACCTTC CASSAEGTSSGYTF
TRBJ2-3 - TRBV7-6 once TGTGCCAGCAGCTGGACCTACGGAGATACGCAGTATTTT CASSWTYGDTQYF
TRBJ2-3 - TRBV7-2 - TGTGCCAGCAGCGTAGGGGCCTCGACAGATACGCAGTATTTT CASSVGASTDTQYF
TRBJ2-2 - TRBV6-1 few TGTGCCAGCAATTACAACGGAGACACCGGGGAGCTGTTTTTT CASNYNGDTGELFF
TRBJ1-1 - TRBV13 - TGTGCCAGCAGCCGCGCGAACACTGAAGCTTTCTTT CASSRANTEAFF
TRBJ2-4 TRBD1 TRBV13 - TGTGCCAGCAGCTTATACCTCCGGGACAGGGGAAAGGTAGCCAAAAACATTCAGTACTTC CASSLYLRDRGKVAKNIQYF
TRBJ2-2 - TRBV19 - TGTGCCAGTAGTATCTCGGCCTCGGCCGGGGAGCTGTTTTTT CASSISASAGELFF
TRBJ1-1 - TRBV6-6 - TGTGCCAGCACTCTTCAGGGGCAGGGAGAAGCTTTCTTT CASTLQGQGEAFF
TRBJ2-2 - TRBV5-1 - TGCGCCAGCAGCTTGGTGCGGCGGACCGGAGGACGTGACGGGGAGCTGTTTTTT CASSLVRRTGGRDGELFF
TRBJ2-1 - TRBV6-5 once TGTGCCAGCAGGAGGTCTCTACCCGAGGGTGAGCAGTTCTTC CASRRSLPEGEQFF
TRBJ2-2 TRBD2 TRBV5-1 once TGCGCCAGCAGCGGGGGTAGCGGGGCGATGAACACCGGGGAGCTGTTTTTT CASSGGSGAMNTGELFF
TRBJ1-4 - TRBV2 - TGTGCCAGCAGTGGGGGGGGTTTAACTAATGAAAAACTGTTTTTT CASSGGGLTNEKLFF